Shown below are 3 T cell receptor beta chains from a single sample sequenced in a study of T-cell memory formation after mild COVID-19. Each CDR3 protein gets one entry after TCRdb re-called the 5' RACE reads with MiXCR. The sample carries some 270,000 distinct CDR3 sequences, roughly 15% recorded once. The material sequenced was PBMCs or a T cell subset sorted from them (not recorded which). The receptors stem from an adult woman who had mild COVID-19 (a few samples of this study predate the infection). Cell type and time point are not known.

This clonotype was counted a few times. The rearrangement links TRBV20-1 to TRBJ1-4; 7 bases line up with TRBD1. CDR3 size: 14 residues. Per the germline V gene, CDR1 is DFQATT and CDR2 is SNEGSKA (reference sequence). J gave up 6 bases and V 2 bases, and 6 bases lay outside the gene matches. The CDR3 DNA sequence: TGCAGTGCTAGAAAGACAGGGAGATATGAAAAACTGTTTTTT. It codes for CSARKTGRYEKLFF.

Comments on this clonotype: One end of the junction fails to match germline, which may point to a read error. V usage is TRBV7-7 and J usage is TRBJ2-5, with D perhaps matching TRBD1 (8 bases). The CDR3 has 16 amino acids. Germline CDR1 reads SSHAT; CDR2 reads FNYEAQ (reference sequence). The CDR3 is CASSRTTGEGKETQYF. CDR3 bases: TGTGCTAGCAGCCGAACGACAGGGGAGGGAAAGGAGACCCAGTACTTC.

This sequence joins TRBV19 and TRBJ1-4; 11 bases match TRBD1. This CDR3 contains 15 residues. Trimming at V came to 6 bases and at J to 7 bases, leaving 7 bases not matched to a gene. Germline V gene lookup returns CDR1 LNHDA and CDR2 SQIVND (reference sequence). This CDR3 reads CASSGQGAMGEKLFF. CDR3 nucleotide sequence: TGTGCCAGTAGCGGACAGGGGGCGATGGGTGAAAAACTGTTTTTT.